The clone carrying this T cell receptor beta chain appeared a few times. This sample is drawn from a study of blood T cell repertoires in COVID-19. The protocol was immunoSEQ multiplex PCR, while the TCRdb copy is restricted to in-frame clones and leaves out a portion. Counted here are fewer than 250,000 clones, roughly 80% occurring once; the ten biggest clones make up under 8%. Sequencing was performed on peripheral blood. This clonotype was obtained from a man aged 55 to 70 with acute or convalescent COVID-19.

CDR3 nucleotide sequence: TGTGCCAGCAGCACTCTAGCAGGTGCGGACTATGGCTACACCTTC. Its protein product is CASSTLAGADYGYTF. The V call is TRBV3-1 (or the pseudogene TRBV3-2), the J call TRBJ1-2; D is ambiguous. Germline values: CDR1 LGHDT, CDR2 YNNKEL (reference sequence). This CDR3 is 15 amino acids long. Trimming shortened V by 5 bases and J by 3 bases, and 16 bases separated the two germline ends.